These 5 T cell receptor beta chains share one sample of origin, sequenced in a study of T cell changes during pregnancy in multiple sclerosis. The data were produced by immunoSEQ multiplex PCR, yet TCRdb's version contains in-frame clones alone and is incomplete. The sample includes more than 85,000 clones, 85% to 95% of them seen just once. The material was peripheral blood, obtained in the third trimester of pregnancy. All receptors come from a female donor in good health, enrolled as a control in a pregnancy study.

The sample holds one count of this clone. The gene calls are TRBV29-1 and TRBJ2-1, with unresolved D. Germline CDR1 and CDR2: SQVTM and ANQGSEA. CDR3 length: 13 residues. The V end lost 3 bases, the J end lost 0 bases, and 6 bases lay between the germline ends. The CDR3, as DNA: TGCAGCGTTGAGGCCCTCTCCTACAATGAGCAGTTCTTC. Translated: CSVEALSYNEQFF.

The genes are TRBV21-1 and TRBJ1-1; the table assigns TRBD1, which was not confirmed against the DNA. TRBV21-1 is assigned pseudogene status. The CDR3 is made up of 15 amino acids. The CDR3 spells CASSNPTGRGTEAFF. DNA for the CDR3: TGTGCCAGCAGCAATCCGACAGGACGGGGCACTGAAGCTTTCTTT.

This sequence joins TRBV18 and TRBJ2-3, with TRBD1 matching 10 bases. Germline assignment: CDR1 KGHSH and CDR2 LQKENI. The length of the CDR3 is 16 residues. With V trimmed by 0 bases and J by 3 bases, 3 bases remained unmatched. CDR3 loop: CASSPPGQGITDTQYF. The CDR3 bases are TGTGCCAGCTCACCACCGGGACAGGGGATTACAGATACGCAGTATTTT.

This rearrangement joins TRBV7-2 to TRBJ2-5; no definite D call. The CDR3 is 18 amino acids. CDR1 and CDR2 from the germline V gene are SGHTA and FQGNSA. V lost 1 base, J lost 2 bases, and 20 bases lay in between. The CDR3 coding sequence is TGTGCCAGCAGCTTAGGTGTCTGGTATGGAGCCATACAAGAGACCCAGTACTTC. Protein: CASSLGVWYGAIQETQYF.

The rearrangement joins TRBV7-8 to TRBJ2-7, with 7 bases identical to TRBD1. Germline lookup yields CDR1 SGHVS and CDR2 FQNEAQ. The CDR3 spans 13 residues. Germline trimming cut 6 bases from V and 7 bases from J; bases unmatched to any gene: 9. The CDR3 region has the DNA TGTGCCAGCAGATTCTCAGGGGGTCGAGAGCAGTACTTC. Translated: CASRFSGGREQYF.